Sequencing of this T cell receptor beta chain was carried out in a study of brain T cells in children with intractable seizures. Clones were sequenced by immunoSEQ multiplex PCR, and TCRdb holds only the in-frame ones, with some missing. Found here are around 10,000 clones, 69% of them singletons; the top ten hold around 20%. The sequenced cases were selected for having the highest brain T cell transcript signatures. Patients received at least one anti-epileptic drug before surgery. Overall study results and limits: Each case's top public CDR3 resembled known HCMV, EBV or influenza A CDR3s. Pre-surgery blood may have been undersampled, hiding some clones. HCMV serostatus was not known, and viral specificity came from CDR3 similarity only.

Note on this clone: Its antigen is unidentified.

The sequenced sample was resected brain tissue, obtained at surgery. This sequence was found in a girl aged 2 to 9 with tuberous sclerosis and intractable seizures.

The CDR3 DNA is TGTGCCTGGAGTCTCAGGACTAGCGGCGGCGGGGAGCTGTTTTTT. Amino acid sequence: CAWSLRTSGGGELFF. The gene calls are TRBV30 and TRBJ2-2; 10 positions match TRBD2. CDR3 length equals 15 residues. Germline V CDR1 and CDR2: GTSNPN, SVGIG (reference sequence). Trimming cost V 2 bases and J 7 bases; bases outside gene matches: 7.